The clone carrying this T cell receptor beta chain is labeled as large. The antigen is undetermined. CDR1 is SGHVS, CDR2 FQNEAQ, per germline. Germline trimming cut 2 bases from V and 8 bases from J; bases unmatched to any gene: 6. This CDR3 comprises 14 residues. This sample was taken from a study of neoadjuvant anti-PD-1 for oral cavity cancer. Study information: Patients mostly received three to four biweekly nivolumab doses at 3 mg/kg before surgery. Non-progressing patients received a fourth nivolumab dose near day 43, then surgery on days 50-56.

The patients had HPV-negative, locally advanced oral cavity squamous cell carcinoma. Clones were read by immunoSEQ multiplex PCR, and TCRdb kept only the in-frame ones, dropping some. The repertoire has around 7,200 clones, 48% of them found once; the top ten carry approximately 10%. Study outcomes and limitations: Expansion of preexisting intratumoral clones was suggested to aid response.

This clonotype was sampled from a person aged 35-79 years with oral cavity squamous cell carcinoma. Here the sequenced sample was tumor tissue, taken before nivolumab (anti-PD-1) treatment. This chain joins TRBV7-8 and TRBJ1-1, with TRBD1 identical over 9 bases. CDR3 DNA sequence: TGTGCCAGCAGCTTATGGACAGGGGACATCGAAGCTTTCTTT. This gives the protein CASSLWTGDIEAFF.